This T cell receptor (beta chain) was sequenced for a study of blood T cell repertoires in COVID-19. All enrollees were roughly 18 to 89 years old and from roughly 26 US areas. Cohorts were determined from participant-reported clinical history. What the recovered Cohort 3 donors had was two negative PCRs, clearance, or symptom resolution. Produced via immunoSEQ multiplex PCR; TCRdb's table is partial and in-frame only. Among 380,000 or so clones, more than 70% were seen once, and the ten largest hold around 1.3%. CDR3 length equals 14 residues. CDR1 and CDR2 from the germline V gene are WSHSY and SAAADI. The ends lost 2 bases at V and 5 bases at J; junction bases unmatched: 4.

Input material: PBMCs or T cells enriched from blood (not recorded which). This chain joins TRBV10-2 and TRBJ1-2; 8 nucleotides match TRBD1. This receptor was identified in a man in his thirties or forties who had recovered from COVID-19. CDR3 amino acids: CASSEPGGVYGYTF. The CDR3 region has the DNA TGCGCCAGCAGTGAGCCAGGGGGCGTGTATGGCTACACCTTC.